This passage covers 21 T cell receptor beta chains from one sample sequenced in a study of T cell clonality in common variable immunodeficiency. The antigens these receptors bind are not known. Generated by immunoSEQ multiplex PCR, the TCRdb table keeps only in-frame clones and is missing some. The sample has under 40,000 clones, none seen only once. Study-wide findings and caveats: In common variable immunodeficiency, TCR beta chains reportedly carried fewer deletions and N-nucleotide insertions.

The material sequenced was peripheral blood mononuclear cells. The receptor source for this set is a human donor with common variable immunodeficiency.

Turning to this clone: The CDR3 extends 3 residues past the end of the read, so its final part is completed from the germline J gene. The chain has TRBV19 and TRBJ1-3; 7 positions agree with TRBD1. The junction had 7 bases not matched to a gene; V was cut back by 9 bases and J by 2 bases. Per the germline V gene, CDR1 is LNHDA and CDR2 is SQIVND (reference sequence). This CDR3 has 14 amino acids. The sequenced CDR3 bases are TGTGCCAGCTTTCACAGGGGCGCTGGAAACACC. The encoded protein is CASFHRGAGNT. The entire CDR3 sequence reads CASFHRGAGNTIYF.

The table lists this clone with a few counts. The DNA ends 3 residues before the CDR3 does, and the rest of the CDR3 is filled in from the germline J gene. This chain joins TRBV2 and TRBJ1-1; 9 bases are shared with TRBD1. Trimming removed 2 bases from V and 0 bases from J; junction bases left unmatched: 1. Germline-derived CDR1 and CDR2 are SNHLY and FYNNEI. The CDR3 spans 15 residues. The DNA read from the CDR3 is TGTGCCAGCAGTGAACGGGACAGGGTGAACACTGAA. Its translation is CASSERDRVNTE. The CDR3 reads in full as CASSERDRVNTEAFF. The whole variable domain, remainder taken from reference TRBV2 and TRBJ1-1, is EPEVTQTPSHQVTQMGQEVILRCVPISNHLYFYWYRQILGQKVEFLVSFYNNEISEKSEIFDDQFSVERPDGSNFTLKIRSTKLEDSAMYFCASSERDRVNTEAFFGQGTRLTVV.

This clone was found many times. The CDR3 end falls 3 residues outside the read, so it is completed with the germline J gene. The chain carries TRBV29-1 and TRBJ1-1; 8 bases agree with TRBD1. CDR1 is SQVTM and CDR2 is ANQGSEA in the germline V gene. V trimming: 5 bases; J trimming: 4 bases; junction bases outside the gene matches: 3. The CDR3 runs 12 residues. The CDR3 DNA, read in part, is TGCAGCGTTAGGACAGGGACCACTGAA. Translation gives CSVRTGTTE. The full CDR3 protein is CSVRTGTTEAFF.

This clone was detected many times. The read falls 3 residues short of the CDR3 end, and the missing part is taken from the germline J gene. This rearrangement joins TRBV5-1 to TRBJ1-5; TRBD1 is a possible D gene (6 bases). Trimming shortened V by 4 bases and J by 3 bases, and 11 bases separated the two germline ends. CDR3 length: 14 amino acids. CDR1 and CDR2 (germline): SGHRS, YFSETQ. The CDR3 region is CASSTGQNNQPQHF. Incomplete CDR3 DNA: TGCGCCAGCAGCACTGGACAGAACAATCAGCCC.

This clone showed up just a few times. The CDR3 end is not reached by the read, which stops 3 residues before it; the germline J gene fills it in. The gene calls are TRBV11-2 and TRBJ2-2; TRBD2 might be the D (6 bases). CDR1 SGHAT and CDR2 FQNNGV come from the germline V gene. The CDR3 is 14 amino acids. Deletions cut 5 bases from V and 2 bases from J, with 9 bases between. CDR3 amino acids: CASSGGINTGELFF. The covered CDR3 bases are TGTGCCAGCAGCGGCGGGATAAACACCGGGGAG.

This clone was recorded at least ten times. The DNA read from the CDR3 is TGTGCCAGCAGCTTTTCAACAGGGAACACTGAA. It codes for CASSFSTGNTE. The CDR3, in full, reads CASSFSTGNTEAFF. The chain employs TRBV7-2 and TRBJ1-1; TRBD1 might be the D (5 bases). The read halts 3 residues ahead of the CDR3 end, with the missing end drawn from the germline J gene. The CDR3 spans 14 residues. Looked up from germline, CDR1 is SGHTA and CDR2 is FQGNSA. Deletions cut 3 bases from V and 1 base from J, with 9 bases between.

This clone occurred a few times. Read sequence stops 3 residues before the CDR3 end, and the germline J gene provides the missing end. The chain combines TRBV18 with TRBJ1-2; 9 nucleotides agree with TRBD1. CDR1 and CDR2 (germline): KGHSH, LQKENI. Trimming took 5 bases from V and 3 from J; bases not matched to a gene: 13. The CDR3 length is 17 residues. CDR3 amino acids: CASSAIPRDRGYYGYTF. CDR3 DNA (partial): TGTGCCAGCTCAGCCATTCCCCGAGACAGGGGGTACTATGGC.

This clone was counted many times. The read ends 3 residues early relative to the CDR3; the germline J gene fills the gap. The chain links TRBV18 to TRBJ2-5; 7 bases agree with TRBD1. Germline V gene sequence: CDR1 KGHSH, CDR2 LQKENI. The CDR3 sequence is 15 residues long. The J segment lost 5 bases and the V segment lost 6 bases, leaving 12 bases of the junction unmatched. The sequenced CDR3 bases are TGTGCCAGCTCCCCCAACCCGGACAGGACGGAGACC. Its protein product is CASSPNPDRTET. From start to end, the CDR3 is CASSPNPDRTETQYF.

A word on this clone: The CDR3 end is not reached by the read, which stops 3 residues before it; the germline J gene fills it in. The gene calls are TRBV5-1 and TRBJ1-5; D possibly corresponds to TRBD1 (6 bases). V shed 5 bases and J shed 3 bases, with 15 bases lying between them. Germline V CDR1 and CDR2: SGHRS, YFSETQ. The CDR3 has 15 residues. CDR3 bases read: TGCGCCAGCAGAGAGGACAGCTTTCCCAATCAGCCC. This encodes CASREDSFPNQP. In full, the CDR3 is CASREDSFPNQPQHF. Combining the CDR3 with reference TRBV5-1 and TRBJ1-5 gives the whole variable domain KAGVTQTPRYLIKTRGQQVTLSCSPISGHRSVSWYQQTPGQGLQFLFEYFSETQRNKGNFPGRFSGRQFSNSRSEMNVSTLELGDSALYLCASREDSFPNQPQHFGDGTRLSIL.

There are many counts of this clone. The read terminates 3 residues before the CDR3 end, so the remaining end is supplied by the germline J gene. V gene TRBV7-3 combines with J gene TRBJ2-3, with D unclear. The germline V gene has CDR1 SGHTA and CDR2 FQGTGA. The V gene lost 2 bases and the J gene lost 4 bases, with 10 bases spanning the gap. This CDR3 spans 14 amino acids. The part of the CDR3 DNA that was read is TGTGCCAGCAGCTTACTTCCTAGTCCAGATACG. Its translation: CASSLLPSPDT. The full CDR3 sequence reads CASSLLPSPDTQYF.

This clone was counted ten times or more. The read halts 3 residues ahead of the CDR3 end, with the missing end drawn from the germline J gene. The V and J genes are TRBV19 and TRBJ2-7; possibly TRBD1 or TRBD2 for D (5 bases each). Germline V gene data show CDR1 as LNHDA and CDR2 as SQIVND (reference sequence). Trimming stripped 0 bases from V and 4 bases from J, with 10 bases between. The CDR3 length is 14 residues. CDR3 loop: CASSIDRETYEQYF. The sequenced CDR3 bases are TGTGCCAGTAGTATAGACAGGGAGACGTACGAG. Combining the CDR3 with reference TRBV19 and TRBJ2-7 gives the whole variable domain DGGITQSPKYLFRKEGQNVTLSCEQNLNHDAMYWYRQDPGQGLRLIYYSQIVNDFQKGDIAEGYSVSREKKESFPLTVTSAQKNPTAFYLCASSIDRETYEQYFGPGTRLTVT.

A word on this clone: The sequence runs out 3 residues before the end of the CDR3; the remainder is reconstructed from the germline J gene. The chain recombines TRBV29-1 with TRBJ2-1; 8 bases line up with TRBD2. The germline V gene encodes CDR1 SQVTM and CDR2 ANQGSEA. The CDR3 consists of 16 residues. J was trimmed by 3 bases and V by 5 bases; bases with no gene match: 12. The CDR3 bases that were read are TGCAGCGTTCTACTTTCCGGGGGGGCGGGCTACAATGAG. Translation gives CSVLLSGGAGYNE. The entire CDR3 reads CSVLLSGGAGYNEQFF.

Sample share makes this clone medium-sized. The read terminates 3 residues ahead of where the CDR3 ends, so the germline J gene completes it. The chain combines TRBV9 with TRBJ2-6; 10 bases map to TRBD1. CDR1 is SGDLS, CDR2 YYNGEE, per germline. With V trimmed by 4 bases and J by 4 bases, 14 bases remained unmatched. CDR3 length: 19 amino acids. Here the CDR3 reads CASSPTTGGDRLGANVLTF. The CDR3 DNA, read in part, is TGTGCCAGCAGCCCGACGACAGGGGGCGATCGGTTAGGGGCCAACGTC.

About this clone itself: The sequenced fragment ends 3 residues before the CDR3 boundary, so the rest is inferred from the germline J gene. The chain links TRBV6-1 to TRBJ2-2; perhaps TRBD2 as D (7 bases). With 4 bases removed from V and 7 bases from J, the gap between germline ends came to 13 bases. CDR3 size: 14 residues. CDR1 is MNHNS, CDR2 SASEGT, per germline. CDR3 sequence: CASSVQGGGGELFF. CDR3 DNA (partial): TGTGCCAGCAGTGTTCAGGGAGGGGGCGGGGAG.

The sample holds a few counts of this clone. The part of the CDR3 DNA that was read is TGTGCCAGCAGAGGGACAGCGAAAAACACTGAA. Translated: CASRGTAKNTE. The whole CDR3 is CASRGTAKNTEAFF. V is TRBV6-2 or TRBV6-3 and J is TRBJ1-1, with 7 bases aligning to TRBD1. The CDR3 extends 3 residues past the end of the read, so its final part is completed from the germline J gene. Germline CDR1 is MNHEY and CDR2 is SVGEGT. With 6 bases clipped from V and 2 bases from J, the junction kept 6 bases outside the gene matches. The CDR3 runs 14 residues.

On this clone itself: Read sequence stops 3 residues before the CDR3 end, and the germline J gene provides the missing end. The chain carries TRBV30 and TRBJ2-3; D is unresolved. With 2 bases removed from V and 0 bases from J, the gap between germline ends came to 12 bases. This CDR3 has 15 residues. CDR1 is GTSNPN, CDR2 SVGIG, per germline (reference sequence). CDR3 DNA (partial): TGTGCCTGGAGTCCCTACCTCAAAAGCACAGATACG. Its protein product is CAWSPYLKSTDT. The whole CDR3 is CAWSPYLKSTDTQYF.

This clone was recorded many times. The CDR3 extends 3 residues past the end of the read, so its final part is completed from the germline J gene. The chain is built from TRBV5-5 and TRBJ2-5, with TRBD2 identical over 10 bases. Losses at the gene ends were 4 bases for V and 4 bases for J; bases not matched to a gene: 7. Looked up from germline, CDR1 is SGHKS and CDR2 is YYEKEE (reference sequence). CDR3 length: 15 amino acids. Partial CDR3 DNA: TGTGCCAGCAGCCCTTTTCCTAGCGGGGGAGAGACC. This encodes CASSPFPSGGET. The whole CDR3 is CASSPFPSGGETQYF.

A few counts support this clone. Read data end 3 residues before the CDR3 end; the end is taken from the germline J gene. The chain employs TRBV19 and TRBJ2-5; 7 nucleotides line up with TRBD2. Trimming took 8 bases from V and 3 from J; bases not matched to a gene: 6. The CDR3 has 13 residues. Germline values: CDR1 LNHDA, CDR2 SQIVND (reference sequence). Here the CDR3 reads CASSSGTKETQYF. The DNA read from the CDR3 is TGTGCCAGTTCTAGCGGTACTAAAGAGACC.

The CDR3 DNA, read in part, is TGTGCCAGCAGTGATCAGGGCTCGTACGAG. Protein sequence: CASSDQGSYE. The complete CDR3 sequence is CASSDQGSYEQYF. The chain has TRBV2 and TRBJ2-7; D may be TRBD1 (5 bases). The DNA ends 3 residues before the CDR3 does, and the rest of the CDR3 is filled in from the germline J gene. Germline CDR1 SNHLY, CDR2 FYNNEI. Trimming shortened V by 3 bases and J by 4 bases, and 10 bases separated the two germline ends. This CDR3 has 13 residues.

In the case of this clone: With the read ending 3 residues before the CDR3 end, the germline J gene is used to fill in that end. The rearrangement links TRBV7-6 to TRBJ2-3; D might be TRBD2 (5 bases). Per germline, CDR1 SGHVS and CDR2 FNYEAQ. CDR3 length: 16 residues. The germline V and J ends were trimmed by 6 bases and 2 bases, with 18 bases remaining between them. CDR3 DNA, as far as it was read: TGTGCCAGCAGTCCAACCGGGCACGGACTCACAGATACG. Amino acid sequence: CASSPTGHGLTDT. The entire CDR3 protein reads CASSPTGHGLTDTQYF.

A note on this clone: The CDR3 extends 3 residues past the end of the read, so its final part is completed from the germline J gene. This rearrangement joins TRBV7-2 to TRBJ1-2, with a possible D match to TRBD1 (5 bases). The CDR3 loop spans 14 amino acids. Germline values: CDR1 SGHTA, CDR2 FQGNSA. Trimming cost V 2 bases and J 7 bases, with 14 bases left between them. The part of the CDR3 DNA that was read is TGTGCCAGCAGCTTAAGGCAGGGAATTATTGGC. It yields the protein CASSLRQGIIG. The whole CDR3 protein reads CASSLRQGIIGYTF.